One and the same sample provided the 25 T cell receptor beta chains below, sequenced in a study of T cells after yellow fever vaccination. TCRdb ran MiXCR on the 5' RACE reads and lists one entry per CDR3 protein. The table shows 400,000 or so distinct CDR3 sequences, with about 19% occurring only once. The sequences come from PBMCs, collected before the yellow fever booster vaccination. These receptors were collected from a man aged 18 to 29 who received the YFV17D yellow fever vaccine.

The CDR3 DNA sequence: TGTGCCAGCAGCCCCCCGGGACTCCTCAATGAGCAGTTCTTC. This encodes CASSPPGLLNEQFF. The chain joins TRBV11-3 to TRBJ2-1, with D maybe TRBD2 (6 bases). The CDR3 loop spans 14 amino acids. Germline CDR1 is SGHNT and CDR2 is YENEEA. Trimming stripped 5 bases from V and 6 bases from J, with 14 bases between.

The gene calls are TRBV11-1 and TRBJ2-1; 9 bases match TRBD1. The CDR3 sequence is 13 residues long. V dropped 3 bases and J dropped 15; count of bases not matched to a gene: 9. Germline V lookup: CDR1 SGHAT, CDR2 FQDESV (reference sequence). The CDR3 is CASSFKQGAKWFF. In nucleotides, the CDR3 is TGTGCCAGCAGCTTTAAACAGGGGGCTAAGTGGTTCTTC.

This chain connects TRBV10-3 to TRBJ2-5, with TRBD1 matching over 10 bases. Germline lookup yields CDR1 ENHRY and CDR2 SYGVKD. After removal of 6 bases from V and 5 bases from J, the junction contained 6 bases not matched to a gene. This CDR3 is 14 amino acids long. In DNA, the CDR3 is TGTGCCATCAGAGAGACAGGGGGCGGGGAGACCCAGTACTTC. Translated, it gives CAIRETGGGETQYF.

In this sample, this clonotype turned up a few times. The chain uses TRBV6-1 and TRBJ2-3; no clear D. The germline V gene has CDR1 MNHNS and CDR2 SASEGT. V was pared by 0 bases and J by 0 bases, with 7 bases between. The CDR3 has 15 amino acids. CDR3 in amino acids: CASSEAPSSTDTQYF. Written as DNA, the CDR3 is TGTGCCAGCAGTGAAGCCCCCAGTAGCACAGATACGCAGTATTTT.

The gene calls are TRBV2 and TRBJ1-5, with D possibly matching TRBD1 (5 bases). V was cut by 7 bases and J by 3 bases, with 13 bases left in between. Looked up from germline, CDR1 is SNHLY and CDR2 is FYNNEI. The length of the CDR3 is 14 residues. In nucleotides, the CDR3 is TGTGCCAGCACGTTAGGGGCGAACAATCAGCCCCAGCATTTT. Translating it yields CASTLGANNQPQHF. Full variable domain (missing parts from reference TRBV2 and TRBJ1-5): EPEVTQTPSHQVTQMGQEVILRCVPISNHLYFYWYRQILGQKVEFLVSFYNNEISEKSEIFDDQFSVERPDGSNFTLKIRSTKLEDSAMYFCASTLGANNQPQHFGDGTRLSIL.

This clonotype was observed many times. The gene calls are TRBV4-3 and TRBJ2-1; 10 bases map to TRBD2. V dropped 0 bases and J dropped 3; count of bases not matched to a gene: 2. The CDR3 is 16 residues long. The germline V gene encodes CDR1 LGHNA and CDR2 YSLEER. The CDR3 DNA reads as TGCGCCAGCAGCCAAGATCCTAGCGGGGGCTACAATGAGCAGTTCTTC. Translated, it gives CASSQDPSGGYNEQFF.

This CDR3 is CATSDGQGLNTEAFF. CDR3 in DNA: TGTGCCACCAGTGATGGACAGGGCTTGAACACTGAAGCTTTCTTT. The genes are TRBV24-1 and TRBJ1-1, with 8 bases fitting TRBD1. This CDR3 is 15 amino acids long. The ends lost 3 bases at V and 0 bases at J; junction bases unmatched: 2. Germline V lookup: CDR1 KGHDR, CDR2 SFDVKD.

This clonotype appeared a few times. The V gene is TRBV7-2, the J gene TRBJ2-3; 8 nucleotides line up with TRBD2. CDR3 length: 13 residues. Germline loops: CDR1 SGHTA, CDR2 FQGNSA. After removal of 1 base from V and 9 bases from J, the junction contained 3 bases not matched to a gene. The CDR3 loop is CASSLGSGGTQYF. The CDR3 DNA is TGTGCCAGCAGCTTAGGGAGCGGGGGAACGCAGTATTTT.

The V and J genes are TRBV5-1 and TRBJ1-2; D might be TRBD1 (5 bases). CDR1 SGHRS and CDR2 YFSETQ come from the germline V gene. The ends were cut back, 0 bases at V and 5 bases at J, with 11 bases in the middle. The CDR3 spans 14 residues. The chain's CDR3 is CASSLVADIYGYTF. The DNA of the CDR3 is TGCGCCAGCAGCTTGGTGGCGGACATATATGGCTACACCTTC. The whole variable domain, filled in from reference TRBV5-1 and TRBJ1-2, reads KAGVTQTPRYLIKTRGQQVTLSCSPISGHRSVSWYQQTPGQGLQFLFEYFSETQRNKGNFPGRFSGRQFSNSRSEMNVSTLELGDSALYLCASSLVADIYGYTFGSGTRLTVV.

The chain carries TRBV9 and TRBJ1-1; TRBD1 matches at 9 bases. This CDR3 has 16 residues. Germline V CDR1 and CDR2: SGDLS, YYNGEE. The ends lost 3 bases at V and 0 bases at J; junction bases unmatched: 6. In nucleotides, the CDR3 is TGTGCCAGCAGCGAACGGACAGGGGCGTTGAACACTGAAGCTTTCTTT. This sequence encodes CASSERTGALNTEAFF. Together with reference TRBV9 and TRBJ1-1, the CDR3 gives the full variable domain: DSGVTQTPKHLITATGQRVTLRCSPRSGDLSVYWYQQSLDQGLQFLIQYYNGEERAKGNILERFSAQQFPDLHSELNLSSLELGDSALYFCASSERTGALNTEAFFGQGTRLTVV.

This clonotype showed up just a few times. The rearrangement uses TRBV5-1 and TRBJ2-1; D is undetermined. Trimming cost V 3 bases and J 1 base, with 8 bases left between them. Germline V gene sequence: CDR1 SGHRS, CDR2 YFSETQ. The CDR3 is made up of 14 amino acids. The DNA of the CDR3 is TGCGCCAGCAGCTCGGAGCCTTCCTACAATGAGCAGTTCTTC. This encodes CASSSEPSYNEQFF.

The CDR3 here is CASSFTSGRTDTQYF. As DNA, the CDR3 is TGCGCCAGCAGCTTTACTAGCGGGAGGACAGATACGCAGTATTTT. The chain joins TRBV4-3 to TRBJ2-3; 12 bases map to TRBD2. With V trimmed by 5 bases and J by 3 bases, 3 bases remained unmatched. From germline, CDR1 is LGHNA and CDR2 YSLEER. The CDR3 sequence is 15 residues long.

This clonotype was detected a few times. The CDR3 sequence is CASSHSTGSSYEQYF. The CDR3 bases are TGTGCCAGCAGCCACAGTACGGGAAGCTCCTACGAGCAGTACTTC. The gene calls are TRBV7-8 and TRBJ2-7; D possibly corresponds to TRBD2 (5 bases). Germline-derived CDR1 and CDR2 are SGHVS and FQNEAQ. This CDR3 spans 15 amino acids. V was trimmed by 5 bases and J by 0 bases, leaving 14 bases between them.

J is TRBJ2-1 and V is TRBV5-1; D not certain. V lost 2 bases and J 0 bases, leaving 15 bases between the germline ends. The CDR3 spans 17 residues. Germline CDR1 is SGHRS and CDR2 is YFSETQ. The CDR3 reads CASSFPPGGSSYNEQFF. CDR3 nucleotides: TGCGCCAGCAGCTTCCCCCCCGGCGGAAGCTCCTACAATGAGCAGTTCTTC.

This clonotype has more than one count but fewer than ten. V and J are TRBV20-1 and TRBJ2-7; no clear D gene. This CDR3 region has 15 residues. Germline V gene data show CDR1 as DFQATT and CDR2 as SNEGSKA (reference sequence). V was cut by 4 bases and J by 0 bases, with 16 bases left in between. The DNA of the CDR3 is TGCAGTGCTAAGAGAGCAGGCCCCATCTCCTACGAGCAGTACGTC. Translation: CSAKRAGPISYEQYV.

This clonotype was picked up a small number of times. The V gene is TRBV12-3 or TRBV12-4, the J gene TRBJ1-1; the D gene is possibly TRBD1 (6 bases). V was clipped by 5 bases and J by 0 bases, with 13 bases between them. The CDR3 extends over 15 amino acids. The CDR3 sequence is CASSPSGQLNTEAFF. The CDR3 nucleotides read TGTGCCAGCAGTCCGAGTGGACAGCTGAACACTGAAGCTTTCTTT.

V gene TRBV7-2 combines with J gene TRBJ2-4; the match to TRBD2 covers 7 bases. This CDR3 has 17 amino acids. Germline values: CDR1 SGHTA, CDR2 FQGNSA. The ends lost 2 bases at V and 0 bases at J; junction bases unmatched: 7. CDR3 region: CASSLTPLAVAKNIQYF. In DNA, the CDR3 is TGTGCCAGCAGCTTAACCCCCCTAGCGGTAGCCAAAAACATTCAGTACTTC.

This clonotype was counted many times. This chain uses TRBV20-1 with TRBJ2-7, with D possibly matching TRBD1 (5 bases). This CDR3 has 14 residues. Germline V CDR1 and CDR2: DFQATT, SNEGSKA (reference sequence). The V end lost 4 bases, the J end lost 4 bases, and 17 bases lay between the germline ends. The CDR3: CSAISNQGSYEQYV. CDR3 nucleotide sequence: TGCAGTGCTATATCGAATCAGGGTTCTTACGAGCAGTACGTC.

This clonotype was seen only once. The chain's CDR3 is CASSFTLSRETQYF. The DNA of the CDR3 is TGTGCCAGCAGCTTTACCCTTAGTAGGGAGACCCAGTACTTC. The V call is TRBV5-4, the J call TRBJ2-5; D remains ambiguous. Germline V gives CDR1 SGHNT, CDR2 YYREEE (reference sequence). CDR3 length equals 14 residues. V shed 2 bases and J shed 5 bases, with 13 bases lying between them.

The J gene is TRBJ2-5, the V gene TRBV3-1; TRBD1 matches 9 bases. The J segment lost 2 bases and the V segment lost 4 bases, leaving 8 bases of the junction unmatched. This CDR3 has 16 residues. Germline assignment: CDR1 LGHDT and CDR2 YNNKEL (reference sequence). The CDR3 coding sequence is TGTGCCAGCAGCCCCCGGACAGGGGTGGGTCAAGAGACCCAGTACTTC. It yields the protein CASSPRTGVGQETQYF.

The table lists this clonotype with many counts. This chain links TRBV6-5 with TRBJ1-2, with 9 bases lining up with TRBD1. CDR3 size: 15 residues. Germline V gene lookup returns CDR1 MNHEY and CDR2 SVGAGI. V lost 2 bases to trimming and J lost 4 bases; unmatched junction nucleotides: 5. The CDR3 coding sequence is TGTGCCAGCAGTTACAAGGGACAGGGAGTCTATGGCTACACCTTC. This encodes CASSYKGQGVYGYTF.

The chain couples TRBV6-1 to TRBJ2-7; D remains unclear. Deletions cut 3 bases from V and 3 bases from J, with 9 bases between. The CDR3 length is 13 residues. Germline V gives CDR1 MNHNS, CDR2 SASEGT. CDR3 DNA sequence: TGTGCCAGCAGTGATCGTGGAGACTACGAGCAGTACGTC. Its protein product is CASSDRGDYEQYV.

The J gene is TRBJ2-1, the V gene TRBV7-2; 11 bases fit TRBD2. Germline V gene lookup returns CDR1 SGHTA and CDR2 FQGNSA. V gave up 3 bases and J gave up 8 bases; unmatched junction bases: 9. CDR3 length equals 16 residues. CDR3 region: CASSFPTSGAPDEQFF. The CDR3, as DNA: TGTGCCAGCAGCTTTCCGACTAGCGGGGCTCCTGATGAGCAGTTCTTC.

V usage is TRBV5-4 and J usage is TRBJ1-1; 7 bases map to TRBD1. CDR3 length equals 15 residues. V lost 3 bases and J lost 1; bases outside the gene matches: 6. Germline loops: CDR1 SGHNT, CDR2 YYREEE (reference sequence). For the CDR3, the DNA is TGTGCCAGCAGCTCCCCGGGACAGCCGAACACTGAAGCTTTCTTT. Its protein product is CASSSPGQPNTEAFF.

This clonotype has only a few counts. This rearrangement joins TRBV5-1 to TRBJ2-7; TRBD1 is a possible D gene (6 bases). The germline gives CDR1 SGHRS, CDR2 YFSETQ. V shed 0 bases and J shed 5 bases, with 15 bases lying between them. The CDR3 sequence is 15 residues long. CDR3 amino acids: CASSLDQRGIDEQYF. As DNA, the CDR3 is TGCGCCAGCAGCTTGGATCAAAGGGGGATAGACGAGCAGTACTTC.